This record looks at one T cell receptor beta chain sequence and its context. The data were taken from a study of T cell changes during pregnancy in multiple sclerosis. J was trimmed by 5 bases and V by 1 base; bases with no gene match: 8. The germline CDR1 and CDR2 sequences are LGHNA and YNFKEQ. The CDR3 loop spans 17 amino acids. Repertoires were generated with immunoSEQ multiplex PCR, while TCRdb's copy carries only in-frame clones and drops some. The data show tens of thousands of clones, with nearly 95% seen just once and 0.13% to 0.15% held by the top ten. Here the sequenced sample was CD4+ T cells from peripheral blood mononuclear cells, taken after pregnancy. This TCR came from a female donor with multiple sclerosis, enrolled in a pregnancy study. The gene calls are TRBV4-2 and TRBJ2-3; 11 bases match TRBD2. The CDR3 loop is CASSQVRGGLAGDTQYF. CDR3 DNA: TGTGCCAGCAGCCAAGTCCGCGGCGGACTAGCGGGAGATACGCAGTATTTT.